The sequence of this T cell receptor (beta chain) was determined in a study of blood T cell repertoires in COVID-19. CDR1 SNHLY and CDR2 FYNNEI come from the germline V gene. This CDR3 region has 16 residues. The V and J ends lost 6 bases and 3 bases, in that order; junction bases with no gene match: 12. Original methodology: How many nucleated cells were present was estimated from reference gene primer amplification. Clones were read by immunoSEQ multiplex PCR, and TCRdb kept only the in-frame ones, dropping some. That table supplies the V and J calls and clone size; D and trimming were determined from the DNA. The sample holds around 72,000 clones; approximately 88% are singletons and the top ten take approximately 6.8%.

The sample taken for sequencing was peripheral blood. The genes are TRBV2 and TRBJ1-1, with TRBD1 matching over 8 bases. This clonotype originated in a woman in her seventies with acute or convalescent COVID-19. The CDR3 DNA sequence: TGTGCCAGCAGAACGGGGGGCCACAGGGGGTACACTGAAGCTTTCTTT. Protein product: CASRTGGHRGYTEAFF.